These T cell receptor beta chains were read from a single sample in a study of shared clonotypes between healthy human individuals. Measured with immunoSEQ multiplex PCR; TCRdb has only the in-frame clones, and not every one. The repertoire holds about 2.1 million clones, with more than 85% as singletons. Sequenced material: naive CD8+ T cells from PBMCs. These receptors all stem from a man aged 18 to 30 in good health. Some clones in this sample may be carry-over from other donors' samples. CDR3s include the opening cysteine and the closing phenylalanine or tryptophan. The D gene is left open where the match is weak. Clone size, where shown, is once, few, many, or a class for clones that have expanded.

>-|15|-|TRBV10-3|TRBJ1-1
CAISEVEGMNTEAFF
TGTGCCATCAGTGAGGTTGAGGGAATGAACACTGAAGCTTTCTTT
>few|14|-|TRBV28|TRBJ2-1
CATRKLSSYNEQFF
TGTGCCACACGTAAACTTAGCTCCTACAATGAGCAGTTCTTC
>few|12|-|TRBV7-9|TRBJ1-1
CASSLASPEAFF
TGTGCCAGCAGCTTAGCGAGTCCTGAAGCTTTCTTT
>-|16|TRBD1|TRBV6-5|TRBJ1-1
CASSYPGTDMNTEAFF
TGTGCCAGCAGTTACCCCGGGACAGACATGAACACTGAAGCTTTCTTT
>-|17|TRBD1|TRBV7-9|TRBJ2-5
CASSPSRDREVGETQYF
TGTGCCAGCAGCCCCTCCCGGGACAGGGAAGTCGGGGAGACCCAGTACTTC
>-|14|-|TRBV27|TRBJ2-4
CASSLRDPQNIQYF
TGTGCCAGCAGTTTACGGGACCCACAAAACATTCAGTACTTC
>-|13|-|TRBV27|TRBJ2-3
CASRSRAADTQYF
TGTGCCAGCAGGTCCCGTGCCGCAGATACGCAGTATTTT
>-|15|-|TRBV7-9|TRBJ2-7
CASSSPGTVTYEQYF
TGTGCCAGCAGCTCACCCGGGACCGTCACCTACGAGCAGTACTTC
>-|15|TRBD1|TRBV5-1|TRBJ2-1
CASSSWTGLKNEQFF
TGCGCCAGCAGCTCCTGGACAGGGTTGAAGAATGAGCAGTTCTTC
>-|14|-|TRBV7-6|TRBJ2-2
CASRRGVNTGELFF
TGTGCCAGCAGGCGAGGCGTTAACACCGGGGAGCTGTTTTTT
>-|15|-|TRBV4-3|TRBJ2-7
CASSQDGRSGYEQYF
TGCGCCAGCAGCCAAGACGGCCGGTCAGGCTACGAGCAGTACTTC
>-|15|-|TRBV11-3|TRBJ2-2
CASSLRTDSTGELFF
TGTGCCAGCAGCTTAAGAACAGACTCCACCGGGGAGCTGTTTTTT
>once|13|TRBD2|TRBV27|TRBJ2-2
CASGEGRTGELFF
TGTGCCAGCGGGGAGGGACGGACCGGGGAGCTGTTTTTT
>once|13|-|TRBV7-3|TRBJ2-2
CASSGSNTGELFF
TGTGCCAGCAGCGGGTCGAACACCGGGGAGCTGTTTTTT
>once|14|-|TRBV19|TRBJ2-3
CASSIDREVDTQYF
TGTGCCAGTAGTATTGACAGGGAGGTAGATACGCAGTATTTT
>-|13|-|TRBV7-9|TRBJ2-7
CASSLGGQNEQYF
TGTGCCAGCAGCTTGGGGGGGCAGAACGAGCAGTACTTC
>-|14|-|TRBV28|TRBJ2-7
CASSLFKSSYEQYF
TGTGCCAGCAGTTTATTTAAGAGCTCCTACGAGCAGTACTTC
>-|16|TRBD2|TRBV13|TRBJ2-1
CASSWTTGTSTYEQFF
TGTGCCAGCAGCTGGACGACAGGGACTAGCACGTATGAGCAGTTCTTC
>once|18|-|TRBV14|TRBJ1-1
CASSQSALGMWTNTEAFF
TGTGCCAGCAGCCAATCGGCGCTGGGGATGTGGACGAACACTGAAGCTTTCTTT
>once|12|-|TRBV29-1|TRBJ2-7
CSVEGNPYEQYF
TGCAGCGTTGAAGGGAACCCCTACGAGCAGTACTTC
>-|12|-|TRBV5-1|TRBJ2-7
CASRDNSYEQYF
TGCGCCAGTAGGGACAACTCCTACGAGCAGTACTTC
>-|16|-|TRBV21-1|TRBJ2-5
CASTHPRDRGLETQYF
TGTGCCAGCACCCATCCCCGGGACAGGGGGCTAGAGACCCAGTACTTC
>once|14|-|TRBV9|TRBJ2-7
CASSATSGPYEQYF
TGTGCCAGCAGCGCCACCTCTGGCCCATACGAGCAGTACTTC
>-|15|-|TRBV13|TRBJ1-2
CASSPSSGGTAGYTF
TGTGCCAGCAGCCCCTCGAGCGGGGGAACGGCTGGCTACACCTTC
>-|16|-|TRBV18|TRBJ2-7
CASSPPNRLPSYEQYF
TGTGCCAGCTCACCACCGAACAGACTACCCTCCTACGAGCAGTACTTC
>-|15|TRBD2|TRBV19|TRBJ2-7
CASSIRDYQTYEQYF
TGTGCCAGTAGTATCCGGGACTACCAAACCTACGAGCAGTACTTC
>-|15|-|TRBV15|TRBJ2-5
CATSREIANQETQYF
TGTGCCACCAGCAGAGAAATAGCGAACCAAGAGACCCAGTACTTC
>-|15|TRBD2|TRBV15|TRBJ2-7
CATAASGRIGYEQYF
TGTGCCACCGCCGCTAGCGGGAGGATTGGTTACGAGCAGTACTTC
>-|15|-|TRBV11-2|TRBJ2-7
CASSLEVRGIYEQYF
TGTGCCAGCAGCTTAGAAGTTCGGGGCATCTACGAGCAGTACTTC
>-|12|-|TRBV11-2|TRBJ2-1
CASSLDREEQFF
TGTGCCAGCAGCTTAGACCGCGAGGAGCAGTTCTTC
>-|14|TRBD1|TRBV28|TRBJ2-7
CASSTGQGAYEQYF
TGTGCCAGCAGCACGGGACAGGGCGCGTACGAGCAGTACTTC